Below are 24 T cell receptor beta chains sequenced from a single sample in a study of T cell responses to AZD1222 COVID-19 vaccine. Method: immunoSEQ multiplex PCR; TCRdb's copy keeps in-frame clones and lacks some. The sample lists approximately 82,000 clones; 90% to 95% were seen once. The source was peripheral blood, collected on day 0 of AZD1222 vaccination. All receptors derive from an adult in good health.

This chain joins TRBV9 and TRBJ2-2, with D unclear. Trimming cost V 0 bases and J 6 bases, with 9 bases left between them. CDR1 and CDR2 from the germline V gene are SGDLS and YYNGEE. There are 14 residues in the CDR3. DNA of the CDR3: TGTGCCAGCAGCGTAGATTCCGGGTCCGGGGAGCTGTTTTTT. As protein: CASSVDSGSGELFF.

This clone was seen a handful of times. V usage is TRBV14 and J usage is TRBJ2-7; possible D gene TRBD1, 6 bases. This CDR3 region has 13 residues. Germline V gene lookup returns CDR1 SGHDN and CDR2 FVKESK. Trimming shortened V by 4 bases and J by 6 bases, and 13 bases separated the two germline ends. This CDR3 reads CASSRAQGSEQYF. CDR3 coding DNA: TGTGCCAGCAGCCGAGCCCAGGGGTCCGAGCAGTACTTC.

This clone has only one observation. The gene calls are TRBV7-2 and TRBJ2-4, with 7 bases lining up with TRBD1. Germline trimming cut 5 bases from V and 5 bases from J; bases unmatched to any gene: 6. Germline lookup yields CDR1 SGHTA and CDR2 FQGNSA. CDR3 length equals 14 residues. DNA of the CDR3: TGTGCCAGCAGCCCCAAGGGGGCCCAAAACATTCAGTACTTC. Translation gives CASSPKGAQNIQYF.

V is TRBV9 and J is TRBJ2-7; the match to TRBD2 covers 14 bases. Germline values: CDR1 SGDLS, CDR2 YYNGEE. The CDR3 runs to 16 residues. J was trimmed by 8 bases and V by 3 bases; bases with no gene match: 10. CDR3 sequence reads: CASSESGLAGDPQQYF. The CDR3 DNA sequence: TGTGCCAGCAGCGAATCGGGACTAGCGGGGGACCCCCAGCAGTACTTC.

The J gene is TRBJ2-2, the V gene TRBV5-6; D perhaps matches TRBD1 (5 bases). The CDR3 covers 14 residues. Trimming took 0 bases from V and 4 from J, leaving 7 bases between them. From germline, CDR1 is SGHDT and CDR2 YYEEEE. In DNA form, the CDR3 reads TGTGCCAGCAGCTTGGTGGGGCGCACCGGGGAGCTGTTTTTT. This encodes CASSLVGRTGELFF.

The chain links TRBV28 to TRBJ1-1; unclear D gene. Germline V gene data show CDR1 as MDHEN and CDR2 as SYDVKM. Deletions cut 3 bases from V and 8 bases from J, with 16 bases between. This CDR3 has 14 residues. CDR3 amino acids: CASSLFKEVKEAFF. The CDR3 bases are TGTGCCAGCAGTTTGTTCAAGGAGGTTAAAGAAGCTTTCTTT.

This clone appeared a few times. The chain combines TRBV5-4 with TRBJ1-5; D remains ambiguous. Germline V lookup: CDR1 SGHNT, CDR2 YYREEE (reference sequence). Trimming removed 0 bases at V and 2 bases at J, with 12 bases between. CDR3 length equals 16 residues. The CDR3 DNA follows: TGTGCCAGCAGCTTGGGAGGTCGGGAAGGCAATCAGCCCCAGCATTTT. Amino acid sequence: CASSLGGREGNQPQHF.

The chain has TRBV15 and TRBJ2-1; D may be TRBD1 (6 bases). The CDR3 is 16 residues long. Trimming removed 1 base from V and 2 bases from J, with 12 bases in between. Germline-derived CDR1 and CDR2 are LNHNV and YYDKDF (reference sequence). CDR3 DNA: TGTGCCACCAGCAGAGGGACAGCACGTACCTACAATGAGCAGTTCTTC. Protein product: CATSRGTARTYNEQFF.

The chain employs TRBV25-1 and TRBJ1-5; D may be TRBD1 (5 bases). V was cut by 4 bases and J by 11 bases, with 12 bases left in between. This CDR3 has 12 amino acids. Germline CDR1 is MGHDK and CDR2 is SYGVNS. The CDR3: CASSGRRGSQHF. The CDR3 coding sequence is TGTGCCAGCAGTGGACGGAGGGGTTCCCAGCATTTT.

The CDR3 DNA reads TGTGCCAGCAGGGAGACAGGGGGCGCGGCCGGGGAGCTGTTTTTT. This codes for CASRETGGAAGELFF. The chain links TRBV5-8 to TRBJ2-2; TRBD1 agrees at 10 bases. The J segment lost 6 bases and the V segment lost 5 bases, leaving 7 bases of the junction unmatched. CDR3 size: 15 residues. Germline V lookup: CDR1 SGHTS, CDR2 YDEGEE. The whole variable domain, remainder taken from reference TRBV5-8 and TRBJ2-2, is EAGVTQSPTHLIKTRGQQATLRCSPISGHTSVYWYQQALGLGLQFLLWYDEGEERNRGNFPPRFSGRQFPNYSSELNVNALELEDSALYLCASRETGGAAGELFFGEGSRLTVL.

This rearrangement joins TRBV4-1 to TRBJ2-7, with 9 positions matching TRBD1. Per germline, CDR1 MGHRA and CDR2 YSYEKL. The V and J ends lost 5 bases and 2 bases, in that order; junction bases with no gene match: 10. CDR3 length: 16 residues. CDR3 residues: CASSFPAGTGTYEQYF. The CDR3 DNA is TGCGCCAGCAGCTTCCCCGCCGGGACAGGGACCTACGAGCAGTACTTC.

The J gene is TRBJ2-2, the V gene TRBV18; 8 bases fit TRBD1. Germline CDR1 KGHSH, CDR2 LQKENI. The length of the CDR3 is 16 residues. The V segment lost 3 bases and the J segment 0 bases; nucleotides outside the gene matches: 3. The CDR3 protein is CASSPRTGPNTGELFF. In nucleotides, the CDR3 is TGTGCCAGCTCACCCAGGACAGGGCCGAACACCGGGGAGCTGTTTTTT.

The V gene is TRBV3-1 (or the pseudogene TRBV3-2), the J gene TRBJ2-7; D may correspond to TRBD1 or TRBD2 (5 bases each). Looked up from germline, CDR1 is LGHDT and CDR2 is YNNKEL (reference sequence). This CDR3 contains 15 residues. Trimming shortened V by 4 bases and J by 1 base, and 14 bases separated the two germline ends. This CDR3 is CASSPGSGGSYEQYF. DNA of the CDR3: TGTGCCAGCAGCCCCGGTAGTGGGGGTTCCTACGAGCAGTACTTC.

The chain is built from TRBV27 and TRBJ1-4; TRBD1 aligns across 7 bases. CDR1 is MNHEY, CDR2 SMNVEV, per germline (reference sequence). V lost 2 bases and J lost 1; bases outside the gene matches: 4. The CDR3 is made up of 16 amino acids. The CDR3 sequence is CASSLRGGITNEKLFF. CDR3 sequence (DNA): TGTGCCAGCAGTTTAAGAGGGGGCATAACTAATGAAAAACTGTTTTTT.

V usage is TRBV27 and J usage is TRBJ1-1; 8 positions agree with TRBD1. Trimming took 10 bases from V and 5 from J; bases not matched to a gene: 18. Germline V gives CDR1 MNHEY, CDR2 SMNVEV (reference sequence). The CDR3 has 16 amino acids. CDR3 in amino acids: CATHTMVDRVGTEAFF. In nucleotides, the CDR3 is TGTGCCACCCATACTATGGTGGACAGGGTGGGAACTGAAGCTTTCTTT.

This chain joins TRBV28 and TRBJ2-5; 8 positions agree with TRBD2. V lost 5 bases, J lost 1 base, and 6 bases stayed unmatched. Germline V gene sequence: CDR1 MDHEN, CDR2 SYDVKM. CDR3 length: 15 residues. CDR3 residues: CASSRSGGPQETQYF. Written as DNA, the CDR3 is TGTGCCAGCAGTCGAAGCGGGGGCCCCCAAGAGACCCAGTACTTC.

The chain links TRBV27 to TRBJ1-5; D may be TRBD1 (6 bases). Trimming pared 2 bases from V and 3 bases from J, leaving 11 bases between. Germline CDR1 MNHEY, CDR2 SMNVEV (reference sequence). This CDR3 region has 15 residues. Here the CDR3 DNA reads TGTGCCAGCAGTTTACGGCAGGGGTACAATCAGCCCCAGCATTTT. Encoded protein: CASSLRQGYNQPQHF.

This rearrangement joins TRBV4-1 to TRBJ2-3; 15 bases are a match to TRBD2. This CDR3 has 17 amino acids. Germline V gene lookup returns CDR1 MGHRA and CDR2 YSYEKL. V dropped 4 bases and J dropped 1; count of bases not matched to a gene: 3. CDR3 in amino acids: CASSLGTSGGRTDTQYF. The CDR3 DNA is TGCGCCAGCAGCCTTGGGACTAGCGGGGGGCGCACAGATACGCAGTATTTT.

The chain links TRBV7-9 to TRBJ1-5; TRBD1 might be the D (6 bases). Between the trimmed V and J ends, which lost 6 bases and 4 bases, there was a span of 10 bases. CDR3 length: 13 amino acids. Germline loops: CDR1 SEHNR, CDR2 FQNEAQ (reference sequence). The chain's CDR3 is CASSGGTNQPQHF. CDR3 in DNA: TGTGCCAGCAGTGGGGGGACAAATCAGCCCCAGCATTTT.

The V and J genes are TRBV10-3 and TRBJ2-3, with D perhaps matching TRBD1 (6 bases). CDR1 and CDR2 from the germline V gene are ENHRY and SYGVKD. The CDR3 totals 15 residues. Trimming removed 0 bases from V and 0 bases from J, with 7 bases in between. The CDR3 protein is CAISESRGSTDTQYF. CDR3 DNA sequence: TGTGCCATCAGTGAGTCCAGGGGTAGCACAGATACGCAGTATTTT.

The rearrangement links TRBV5-1 to TRBJ2-7; D may be TRBD2 (6 bases). With 0 bases removed from V and 8 bases from J, the gap between germline ends came to 21 bases. The CDR3 is 16 amino acids. Germline CDR1 is SGHRS and CDR2 is YFSETQ. In DNA, the CDR3 is TGCGCCAGCAGCTTGGACCCCACATCACTGGGAGGCCAGCAGTACTTC. It is translated as CASSLDPTSLGGQQYF.

The rearrangement joins TRBV27 to TRBJ2-7, with a possible D match to TRBD1 (5 bases). This CDR3 contains 14 residues. Germline CDR1 and CDR2: MNHEY and SMNVEV (reference sequence). Trimming cost V 5 bases and J 3 bases, with 14 bases left between them. This CDR3 is CASSELGRDYEQYF. CDR3 DNA sequence: TGTGCCAGCAGTGAGTTGGGCAGGGACTACGAGCAGTACTTC.

The rearrangement uses TRBV29-1 and TRBJ2-2, with D perhaps matching TRBD1 (7 bases). This CDR3 region has 15 residues. Germline V gene lookup returns CDR1 SQVTM and CDR2 ANQGSEA. The V and J ends lost 3 bases and 0 bases respectively, with 11 bases between them. The CDR3 sequence is CSVESGGTNTGELFF. CDR3 nucleotides: TGCAGCGTTGAGTCAGGGGGGACGAACACCGGGGAGCTGTTTTTT.

The chain carries TRBV7-8 and TRBJ1-6; tentative D call: TRBD1 (6 bases). This CDR3 has 15 amino acids. CDR1 is SGHVS and CDR2 is FQNEAQ in the germline V gene. The V and J ends lost 0 bases and 13 bases respectively, with 16 bases between them. This CDR3 is CASSLAGEGVSPLHF. The CDR3, as DNA: TGTGCCAGCAGCTTAGCGGGCGAGGGGGTATCTCCCCTCCACTTT.